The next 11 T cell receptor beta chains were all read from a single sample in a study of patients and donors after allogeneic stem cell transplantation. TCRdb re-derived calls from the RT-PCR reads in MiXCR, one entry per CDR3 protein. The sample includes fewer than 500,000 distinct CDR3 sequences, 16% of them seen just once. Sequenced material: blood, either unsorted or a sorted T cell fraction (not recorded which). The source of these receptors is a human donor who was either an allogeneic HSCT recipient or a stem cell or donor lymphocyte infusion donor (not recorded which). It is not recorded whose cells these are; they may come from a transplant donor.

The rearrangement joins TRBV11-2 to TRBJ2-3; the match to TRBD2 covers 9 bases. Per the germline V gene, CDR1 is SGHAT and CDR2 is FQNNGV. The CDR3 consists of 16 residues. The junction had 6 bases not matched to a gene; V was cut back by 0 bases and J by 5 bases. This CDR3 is CASSLEGTSPRDTQYF. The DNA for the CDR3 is TGTGCCAGCAGCTTAGAAGGGACTAGCCCTCGAGATACGCAGTATTTT. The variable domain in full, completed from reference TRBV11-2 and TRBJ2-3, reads EAGVAQSPRYKIIEKRQSVAFWCNPISGHATLYWYQQILGQGPKLLIQFQNNGVVDDSQLPKDRFSAERLKGVDSTLKIQPAKLEDSAVYLCASSLEGTSPRDTQYFGPGTRLTVL.

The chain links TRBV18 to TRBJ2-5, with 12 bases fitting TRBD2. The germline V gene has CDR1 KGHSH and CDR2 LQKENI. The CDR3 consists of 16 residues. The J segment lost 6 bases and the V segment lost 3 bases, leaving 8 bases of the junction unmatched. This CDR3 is CASSPGTSGQRKTQYF. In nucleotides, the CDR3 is TGTGCCAGCTCACCCGGGACTAGCGGGCAAAGGAAGACCCAGTACTTC.

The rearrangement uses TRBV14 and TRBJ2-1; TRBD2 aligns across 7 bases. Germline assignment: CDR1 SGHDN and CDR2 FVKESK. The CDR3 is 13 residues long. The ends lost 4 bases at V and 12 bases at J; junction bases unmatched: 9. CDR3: CASSRGLEEVQFF. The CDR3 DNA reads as TGTGCCAGCAGCCGCGGACTAGAGGAGGTGCAGTTCTTC.

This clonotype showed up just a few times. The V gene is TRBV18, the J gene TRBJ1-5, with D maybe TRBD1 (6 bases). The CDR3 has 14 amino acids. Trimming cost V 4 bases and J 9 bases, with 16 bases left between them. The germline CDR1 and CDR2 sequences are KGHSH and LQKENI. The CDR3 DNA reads TGTGCCAGCTCACGATCAGGGCTCAGGGGGCCCCAGCATTTT. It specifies CASSRSGLRGPQHF.

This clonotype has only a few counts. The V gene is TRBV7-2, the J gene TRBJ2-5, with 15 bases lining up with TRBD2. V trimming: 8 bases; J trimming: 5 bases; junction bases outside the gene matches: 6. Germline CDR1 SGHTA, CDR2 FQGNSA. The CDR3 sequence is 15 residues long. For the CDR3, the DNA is TGTGCCAGCGGGACTAGCGGGGGGAAAGTTGAGACCCAGTACTTC. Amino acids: CASGTSGGKVETQYF.

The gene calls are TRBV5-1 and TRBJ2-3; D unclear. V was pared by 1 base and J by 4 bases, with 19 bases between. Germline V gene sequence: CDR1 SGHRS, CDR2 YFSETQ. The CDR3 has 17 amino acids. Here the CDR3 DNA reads TGCGCCAGCAGCTTGTCGCCCCTAGGTAGGGCGGCAGATACGCAGTATTTT. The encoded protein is CASSLSPLGRAADTQYF.

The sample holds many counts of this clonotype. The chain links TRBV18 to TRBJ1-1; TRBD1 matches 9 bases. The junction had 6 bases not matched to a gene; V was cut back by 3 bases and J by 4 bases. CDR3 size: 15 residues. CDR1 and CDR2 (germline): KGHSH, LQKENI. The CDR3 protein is CASSPLGQGSTEAFF. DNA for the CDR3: TGTGCCAGCTCACCGCTTGGACAGGGGTCCACTGAAGCTTTCTTT.

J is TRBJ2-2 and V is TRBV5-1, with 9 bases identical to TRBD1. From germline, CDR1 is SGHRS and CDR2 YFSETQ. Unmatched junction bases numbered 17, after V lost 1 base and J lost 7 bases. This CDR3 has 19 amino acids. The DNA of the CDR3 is TGCGCCAGCAGCTTGAGGACCGGACAGGGGTCTCTGGGCGGCGGGGAGCTGTTTTTT. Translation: CASSLRTGQGSLGGGELFF.

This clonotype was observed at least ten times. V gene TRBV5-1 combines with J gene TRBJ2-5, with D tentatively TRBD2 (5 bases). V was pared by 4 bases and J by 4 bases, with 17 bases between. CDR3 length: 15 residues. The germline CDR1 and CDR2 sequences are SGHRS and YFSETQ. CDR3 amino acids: CASSPDRPGIETQYF. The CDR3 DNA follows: TGCGCCAGCAGCCCGGACCGGCCCGGGATAGAGACCCAGTACTTC.

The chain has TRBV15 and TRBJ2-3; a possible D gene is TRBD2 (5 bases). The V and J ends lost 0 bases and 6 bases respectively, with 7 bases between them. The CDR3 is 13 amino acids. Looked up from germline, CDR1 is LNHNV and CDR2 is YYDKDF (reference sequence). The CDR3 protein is CATSRDQRDTQYF. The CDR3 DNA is TGTGCCACCAGCAGAGACCAGCGGGATACGCAGTATTTT.

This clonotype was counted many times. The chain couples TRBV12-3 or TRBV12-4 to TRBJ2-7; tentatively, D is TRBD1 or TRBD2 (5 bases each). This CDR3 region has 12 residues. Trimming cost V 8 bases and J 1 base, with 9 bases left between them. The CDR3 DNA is TGTGCCAGCCGGGACCGTTCCTACGAGCAGTACTTC. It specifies CASRDRSYEQYF.